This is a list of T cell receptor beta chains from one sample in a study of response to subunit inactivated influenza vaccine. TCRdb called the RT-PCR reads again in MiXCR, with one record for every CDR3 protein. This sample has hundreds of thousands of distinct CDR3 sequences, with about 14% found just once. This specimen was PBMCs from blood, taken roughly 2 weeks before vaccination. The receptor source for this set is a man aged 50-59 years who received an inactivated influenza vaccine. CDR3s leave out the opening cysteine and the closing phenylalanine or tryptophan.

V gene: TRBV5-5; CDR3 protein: ASSFYLGLEAF
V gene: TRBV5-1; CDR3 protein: ASSLGTGSSYEQY
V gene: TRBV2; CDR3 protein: ASRVGTETQY
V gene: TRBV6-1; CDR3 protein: ASRPELYQETQY
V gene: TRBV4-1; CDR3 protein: ASSQEAAATNEKLF
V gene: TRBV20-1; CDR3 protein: SARDLNTGELF
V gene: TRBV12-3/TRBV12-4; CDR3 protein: ASSSGYPSPLH
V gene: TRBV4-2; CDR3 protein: ASSQRLYGYT
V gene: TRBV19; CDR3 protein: ASSIMAGAYEQY
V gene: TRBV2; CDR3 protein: ASSVETLSGNTIY
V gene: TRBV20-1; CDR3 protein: SANDRGNEQY
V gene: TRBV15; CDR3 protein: ATSSHRRIQETQY
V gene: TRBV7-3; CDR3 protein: ASSLSTGGAETQY
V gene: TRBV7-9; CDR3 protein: ASSEGSAGGNEQF
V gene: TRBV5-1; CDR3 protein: ASSLNPGGATEAF
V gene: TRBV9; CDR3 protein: ASSVTSGTYNEQF
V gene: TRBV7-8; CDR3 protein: ASSKTGSNEKLF
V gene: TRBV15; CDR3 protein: ATSRGRENSPLH
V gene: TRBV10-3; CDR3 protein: AISEPGTYSYEQY
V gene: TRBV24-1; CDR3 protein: ATSDPKSGTGGGDTQY
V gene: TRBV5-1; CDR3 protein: ASSISGTPSYNEQF
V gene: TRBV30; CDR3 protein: AWSVGVGETQY
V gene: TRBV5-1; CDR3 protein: ASSLDFAEAF
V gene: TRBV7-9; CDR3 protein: ASSPAGVIRANYGYT
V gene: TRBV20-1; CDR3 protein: SARPGVVEKLF
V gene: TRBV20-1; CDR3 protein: SARDPWTVSNQPQH
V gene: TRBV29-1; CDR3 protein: SGGPSDTQY
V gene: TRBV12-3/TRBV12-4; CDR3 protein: ASRPPSLARVKTQY
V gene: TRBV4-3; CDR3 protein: ASSQDLPGQKTYGQY
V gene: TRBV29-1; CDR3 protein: SVESGVVNTGELF
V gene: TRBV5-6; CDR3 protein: ASSLGGIYTEAF
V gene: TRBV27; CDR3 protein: ASSADRGSYNEQF
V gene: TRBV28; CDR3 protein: ASSLGGTRYEQY
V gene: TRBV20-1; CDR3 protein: SIEKLAREQY
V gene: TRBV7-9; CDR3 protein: ASTARVLETQY
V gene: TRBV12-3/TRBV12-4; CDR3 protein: ASSLLIQGSTNEKLF
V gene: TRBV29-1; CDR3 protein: SVLTNTGELF
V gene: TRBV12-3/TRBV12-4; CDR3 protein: ASSRSGTENIQY
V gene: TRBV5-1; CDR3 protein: ASSRGQGSSYNSPLH